Shown below are 10 T cell receptor beta chains from a single sample sequenced in a study of T cells after somatic rescue of genetic block. Measured with immunoSEQ multiplex PCR; TCRdb has only the in-frame clones, and not every one. There are just over 8,000 clones in the sample; around 75% occur only once, and 25% lies in the top ten. The specimen sequenced was peripheral blood mononuclear cells (PBMCs). The receptors were gathered from a boy under 18.

This chain uses TRBV21-1 with TRBJ1-5. TRBV21-1 is noted as a pseudogene. This CDR3 region has 16 residues. CDR3 amino acids: CASSKPPFHSNQPQHF. CDR3 nucleotides: TGTGCCAGCAGCAAACCTCCCTTCCATAGCAATCAGCCCCAGCATTTT.

V usage is TRBV7-2 and J usage is TRBJ2-2; D is unclear. Trimming shortened V by 1 base and J by 1 base, and 10 bases separated the two germline ends. The CDR3 runs 16 residues. CDR1 and CDR2 from the germline V gene are SGHTA and FQGNSA. Here the CDR3 reads CASSLVFGRNTGELFF. The CDR3 bases are TGTGCCAGCAGCTTAGTATTCGGGCGGAACACCGGGGAGCTGTTTTTT.

The chain employs TRBV6-5 and TRBJ1-6, with TRBD1 matching over 10 bases. The CDR3 sequence is 14 residues long. Germline V CDR1 and CDR2: MNHEY, SVGAGI. The V segment lost 6 bases and the J segment 10 bases; nucleotides outside the gene matches: 6. CDR3 residues: CASREDRGKSPLHF. The CDR3 DNA reads as TGTGCCAGCAGAGAGGACAGGGGGAAATCACCCCTCCACTTT.

This clone was recorded once. The genes are TRBV6-9 and TRBJ2-7; no reliable D call. The CDR3 runs 15 residues. The V gene lost 3 bases and the J gene lost 6 bases, with 18 bases spanning the gap. Germline CDR1 MNHGY, CDR2 SVAAGI. The CDR3 nucleotides read TGTGCCAGCAGTTACACCCGCGGACGTACGGTCGAGCAGTACTTC. Its protein is CASSYTRGRTVEQYF.

J is TRBJ2-1 and V is TRBV6-5; maybe TRBD2 (6 bases). The CDR3 has 14 residues. Germline CDR1 reads MNHEY; CDR2 reads SVGAGI. V lost 6 bases and J lost 4, with 13 bases in between. The CDR3 bases are TGTGCCAGCAGCCCACCCGGGGGTTACAATGAGCAGTTCTTC. This encodes CASSPPGGYNEQFF.

V is TRBV7-2 and J is TRBJ2-7; 8 positions match TRBD1. Germline V lookup: CDR1 SGHTA, CDR2 FQGNSA. The CDR3 is 15 residues long. The junction had 9 bases not matched to a gene; V was cut back by 5 bases and J by 3 bases. The CDR3 here is CASSLAPDRVYEQYF. The CDR3 DNA is TGTGCCAGCAGCCTCGCGCCGGACAGGGTCTACGAGCAGTACTTC.

The rearrangement uses TRBV19 and TRBJ1-2; D is possibly TRBD1 (5 bases). The CDR3 has 12 amino acids. Germline-derived CDR1 and CDR2 are LNHDA and SQIVND (reference sequence). The V gene lost 5 bases and the J gene lost 4 bases, with 8 bases spanning the gap. CDR3 protein: CASSGHRYGYTF. The CDR3 DNA is TGTGCCAGTAGTGGACACCGCTATGGCTACACCTTC.

This chain joins TRBV4-2 and TRBJ1-2; D is uncertain. Trimming stripped 0 bases from V and 6 bases from J, with 11 bases between. The germline CDR1 and CDR2 sequences are LGHNA and YNFKEQ. The CDR3 length is 14 residues. This chain's CDR3 is CASSQDSRSHGYTF. In nucleotides, the CDR3 is TGTGCCAGCAGCCAAGATTCCAGGTCCCATGGCTACACCTTC.

This rearrangement joins TRBV19 to TRBJ1-5; the D is unclear. The CDR3 length is 13 residues. Germline CDR1 LNHDA, CDR2 SQIVND (reference sequence). Trimming cost V 9 bases and J 0 bases, with 9 bases left between them. The CDR3 DNA reads TGTGCCAGCCGGTACTATAGCAATCAGCCCCAGCATTTT. Amino acids: CASRYYSNQPQHF. The full variable domain, with the rest looked up from reference TRBV19 and TRBJ1-5, is DGGITQSPKYLFRKEGQNVTLSCEQNLNHDAMYWYRQDPGQGLRLIYYSQIVNDFQKGDIAEGYSVSREKKESFPLTVTSAQKNPTAFYLCASRYYSNQPQHFGDGTRLSIL.

This clone was picked up a small number of times. The J gene is TRBJ1-3, the V gene TRBV9, with unresolved D. Germline V gene data show CDR1 as SGDLS and CDR2 as YYNGEE. V was pared by 2 bases and J by 0 bases, with 15 bases between. The CDR3 is made up of 17 amino acids. CDR3 in amino acids: CASSVELAPTSGNTIYF. The CDR3 region has the DNA TGTGCCAGCAGCGTTGAACTGGCGCCGACCTCTGGAAACACCATATATTTT.